What follows describes a single TCR beta chain. The sample originates from a study of blood T cell repertoires in COVID-19. Study-wide context: Italy, Spain and the United States were the sources of the convalescent and acute COVID-19 samples. Sources were T cells, B-cell-depleted T cells, or PBMCs; the material itself was cDNA or gDNA.

Repertoires were generated with immunoSEQ multiplex PCR, while TCRdb's copy carries only in-frame clones and drops some. The sample carries approximately 300,000 clones, about 89% recorded once. The CDR3 covers 13 residues. Germline CDR1 reads SGDLS; CDR2 reads YYNGEE. V was trimmed by 4 bases and J by 7 bases, leaving 14 bases between them. Source material: peripheral blood. The V call is TRBV9, the J call TRBJ1-2; D might be TRBD1 (6 bases). The source of this sequence is a man in his late teens or twenties who had recovered from COVID-19. The CDR3 DNA follows: TGTGCCAGCAGCAACAACAGGGAGATTGGCTACACCTTC. This translates into CASSNNREIGYTF.